This TCR beta chain is from a study of T-cell memory formation after mild COVID-19 (dated by TCRdb to the early 2020s). At the level of the whole study: TCR sequence clusters from the two donors were largely donor specific. In two donors, T-cell clones that expanded and contracted after mild COVID-19 were followed by sequencing TCRalpha and TCRbeta repertoires longitudinally. Two young, previously healthy adult volunteers, one female and one male, were included in the cohort. Results and caveats for the whole study, not just this receptor: Clones that contracted from day 15 to 85 showed balanced CD4/CD8 phenotypes, whereas a second wave of clones that expanded from day 15 to 37 leaned towards CD4+. SARS-CoV-2 specificity of the second-wave clones peaking on day 37 was not confirmed. Only a couple of mild cases were covered by the study, and larger cohorts that include severe cases with pre-infection samples were considered necessary. Contracting CD4+ clones turned up mainly in the CM and EM memory subsets, whereas EMRA was where CD8+ clones were enriched. Some responding clones were detected in pre-infection memory, which suggested that pre-existing cross-reactive memory T cells had joined the SARS-CoV-2 response.

Ficoll-Paque density gradient centrifugation was the method used to isolate PBMCs. Data came from an Illumina NovaSeq 6000. Using 5'RACE with constant-segment primers, TCRalpha and TCRbeta cDNA libraries were constructed, with sample barcodes and unique molecular identifiers added in the process. RNA was extracted from every sample with Trizol reagent. Libraries were amplified in two PCR steps, with a second sample barcode and Illumina TruSeq adapters added in the second step. Sequencing of libraries was performed on an Illumina NovaSeq with 2 x 150 bp paired-end reads. As for the original processing: The reads were demultiplexed and collapsed into UMI-guided consensus sequences using migec v1.2.7. Using mixcr v2.1.11, UMI consensuses were aligned to TRA and TRB V and J templates and then assembled into clonotypes. Clonotypes were classified as expanded or contracted when called significant by both edgeR and NoisET, with noise models trained on biological replicates. For edgeR calls, the thresholds were a false discovery rate-adjusted p below 0.01 and a log2 fold-change of 1. PCA with hierarchical clustering of max-normalized trajectories of the 1000 most abundant clonotypes was used as exploratory dynamics analysis. Separately sequenced CD4+ and CD8+ repertoires were used to assign a CD4 or CD8 phenotype to each responding clone. Using fastp trimming at Q25 and MiXCR clonotype assembly, TCRdb reanalyzed the public sequencing data and kept in-frame beta chains. Identical CDR3 protein sequences are pooled into one entry, listed with their most common genes and DNA. These V and J calls rely on TCRdb rather than the paper's analysis. This sample holds about 430,000 distinct CDR3 sequences; 20% to 25% were observed only once. The ten most abundant clones make up 8.8% of the sample.

The CDR3, from cysteine to phenylalanine, totals 18 residues. The retained sequence is limited to the CDR3, 54 bases, with the frame set at the first base. V and J lose 0 bases and 3 bases, and a span of 19 bases separates them. CDR1 and CDR2 (MNHEY, SMNVEV) derive from the germline V gene (reference sequence). Note on this clonotype: What antigen it recognizes has not been identified. Base qualities are not at hand, and no much larger clone is one base apart.

Here the chain combines TRBV27 and TRBJ2-3, with TRBD1 perhaps the D gene, on 7 matching bases. Sequenced: PBMCs or a T cell subset sorted from them (not recorded which). The source of this sequence is an adult woman who had mild COVID-19 (a few samples of this study predate the infection). The sample titles of this study are shuffled in the database, so cell type and time point are left out; the donor was told from shared clones. CDR3 protein: CASSLSRLEGAVTDTQYF. The DNA sequence follows: TGTGCCAGCAGTTTATCGAGGCTGGAGGGGGCAGTAACAGATACGCAGTATTTT.